This TCR beta chain originates from a study of blood T cells in healthy people across ages. Worth noting for this clonotype: Its antigen is not known.

The use of a sample-barcoded 5' primer and a J-beta primer mix characterized a second PCR of 7 to 11 cycles. TCRdb re-derived calls from the 5' RACE reads in MiXCR, one entry per CDR3 protein. The sample holds more than 700,000 distinct CDR3 sequences, about 48% seen once. Points from the study as a whole: When set beside aged donors, long-lived donors presented more naive CD4+ cells and higher diversity. Unsorted PBMCs prevented conclusive naive versus antigen-experienced comparison.

Germline-derived CDR1 and CDR2 are WSHSY and SAAADI. The CDR3 has 16 residues. Sequenced material: blood. The receptor's source is an elderly man in good health. The V call is TRBV10-2, the J call TRBJ2-4; TRBD2 matches at 8 bases. The J call is in doubt because the DNA end fits TRBJ2-5 better. The CDR3 reads CASSVASGSRGETQYF. In nucleotides, the CDR3 is TGCGCCAGCAGTGTGGCAAGCGGGAGTAGGGGGGAGACCCAGTACTTC.